This T cell receptor beta chain was profiled in a study of cytomegalovirus exposure and HLA in healthy donors. PCR amplification relied on 60 Vbeta primers (plus 13 Jbeta primers). Repertoires were generated with immunoSEQ multiplex PCR, while TCRdb's copy carries only in-frame clones and drops some. In the table there are about 100,000 clones, approximately 74% of which are singletons. The germline V gene encodes CDR1 MDHEN and CDR2 SYDVKM. Trimming removed 4 bases from V and 4 bases from J; junction bases left unmatched: 12. This CDR3 comprises 16 residues. It was healthy bone marrow donors who served as donors.

The sample was PBMCs. V is TRBV28 and J is TRBJ2-7, with TRBD1 matching 8 bases. The clonotype was recovered from a female donor in good health and CMV-seropositive. In DNA, the CDR3 is TGTGCCAGCAGTTCGTACCCGGGCCAGGGGGCTTACGAGCAGTACTTC. Translated: CASSSYPGQGAYEQYF.